A single TCR beta chain is shown here with its context. The antigen it binds to is not known. No qualities accompany the bases; no much larger clone lies one base away. For CDR1 and CDR2, the germline V gene lists MNHEY and SVGAGI. V gives up 2 bases and J gives up 1 base, and the segment between their germline ends measures 6 bases. The CDR3 measures 15 amino acids from cysteine to phenylalanine. Only the CDR3 DNA is retained, 45 bases long and in frame from the first base. The record originates from a study of T cell changes during pregnancy in multiple sclerosis (dated by TCRdb to about 2019). Regarding the study in general: The study examined how the T cell repertoire changed over the course of pregnancy in women with multiple sclerosis.

The library came from the immunoSEQ multiplex PCR assay. Here the immuneACCESS table is served through TCRdb, limited to in-frame sequences with V and J called. Missing clones are a known gap in these copies; in checked studies unresolved V genes cover under half, and the rest lacks a known reason. This sample has about 66,000 clones in its table, and 90% to 95% of those were observed once. The ten biggest clones cover roughly 5.7% of the sample. Here the sequenced sample was CD8+ T cells from peripheral blood mononuclear cells, taken before pregnancy. This chain joins TRBV6-5 to TRBJ2-6; perhaps TRBD2 is the D gene, with 5 bases matching. The TCR was taken from a female donor with multiple sclerosis, enrolled in a pregnancy study. In nucleotides, the sequence is TGTGCCAGCAGTTACGGGGAGTCTGGGGCCAACGTCCTGACTTTC. This yields the protein CASSYGESGANVLTF.